Reported below is one T cell receptor beta chain. The antigen is undetermined. This sample is part of a study of cytomegalovirus exposure and HLA in healthy donors. Study conclusions and caveats: The study designated over 150 TCR beta chains cytomegalovirus-associated. Within the data, a cluster of highly shared sequence variants was likely a sequencing artifact. Earlier analysis found most TCR beta V segments productive about 90% or about 30% of the time.

Vbeta (60) and Jbeta (13) primers were used in the PCR. Sequencing was performed with immunoSEQ multiplex PCR; in TCRdb, only in-frame clones are kept and a portion is missing. The repertoire holds approximately 100,000 clones, with more than 65% as singletons. This CDR3 has 16 residues. Trimming cost V 3 bases and J 9 bases; bases outside gene matches: 7. Germline CDR1 is LGHNA and CDR2 is YNFKEQ. Material for sequencing was PBMCs. This TCR was sampled from a woman in her 50s in good health and CMV-seropositive. The V and J genes are TRBV4-2 and TRBJ2-1, with 14 bases lining up with TRBD2. The CDR3 DNA reads TGTGCCAGCAGCCAGCCGGGACTAGCGGGGGAGATTGAGCAGTTCTTC. Translating gives CASSQPGLAGEIEQFF.